This T cell receptor beta chain was identified during a study of T cell repertoires in cytomegalovirus infection. Across the whole study: Both a matching HLA type and CMV infection were indicated by public TCR beta signatures. Study-wide findings and caveats: CMV carriers with the relevant HLA were identified by cumulative public TCR beta family frequency. HLA-C-restricted CMV-specific TCR beta clonotypes were dominant in the ex vivo response.

Each CDR3 protein gets one entry after TCRdb re-called the reads with MiXCR. Of 150,000 to 200,000 distinct CDR3 sequences in the sample, roughly 15% were seen once. Germline V lookup: CDR1 MNHEY, CDR2 SVGEGT. This CDR3 has 17 amino acids. Trimming stripped 2 bases from V and 0 bases from J, with 15 bases between. This clonotype has a handful of counts. Its specificity is not known. The sample taken for sequencing was CD8+ T cells from PBMCs. The TCR comes from a human donor in good health (CMV status not recorded). Some clones in this sample may be carry-over from other donors' samples. V usage is TRBV6-2 or TRBV6-3 and J usage is TRBJ2-3; D tentatively fits TRBD1 or TRBD2 (5 bases each). The CDR3 sequence: CASSYENPGRSTDTQYF. CDR3 nucleotide sequence: TGTGCCAGCAGTTACGAAAATCCGGGACGAAGCACAGATACGCAGTATTTT.